A single sample gave rise to the 14 T cell receptor beta chains below, sequenced in a study of blood T cell repertoires in COVID-19. Assay: immunoSEQ multiplex PCR; the TCRdb copy retains only in-frame clones and omits some. Of around 150,000 clones in the sample, approximately 80% were seen once. The sequencing sample was made of PBMCs or T cells enriched from blood (not recorded which). The receptors derive from a woman aged 60 to 75 who had recovered from COVID-19.

The table lists this clone with a few counts. The CDR3 DNA is TGTGCCAGCAGCGTAGTAGTAGACAATGAGCAGTTCTTC. Its protein product is CASSVVVDNEQFF. The chain couples TRBV9 to TRBJ2-1, with D uncertain. Germline V gene lookup returns CDR1 SGDLS and CDR2 YYNGEE. CDR3 length: 13 amino acids. V was shortened by 0 bases and J by 5 bases, with 6 bases between the two germline ends.

The V and J genes are TRBV12-3 or TRBV12-4 and TRBJ1-5; D ambiguous. The CDR3 extends over 11 amino acids. The V end lost 3 bases, the J end lost 12 bases, and 9 bases lay between the germline ends. CDR3 DNA: TGTGCCAGCAGTTTTGGGAGGGACCAGCATTTT. It specifies CASSFGRDQHF.

The chain uses TRBV7-8 and TRBJ2-3, with TRBD1 as a possible D gene (6 bases). The CDR3 is 14 residues long. V was pared by 2 bases and J by 2 bases, with 8 bases between. CDR1 SGHVS and CDR2 FQNEAQ come from the germline V gene. CDR3: CASSLRTDTDTQYF. The CDR3 DNA sequence: TGTGCCAGCAGCTTAAGGACAGACACAGATACGCAGTATTTT.

The chain is built from TRBV12-5 and TRBJ2-2; D gene ambiguous. Between the trimmed V and J ends, which lost 4 bases and 4 bases, there was a span of 4 bases. Germline V gives CDR1 LGHNT, CDR2 FRNRAP. The CDR3 runs 12 residues. Here the CDR3 DNA reads TGTGCTAGTGGTTGGCTCACCGGGGAGCTGTTTTTT. Translated, it gives CASGWLTGELFF.

The chain is built from TRBV3-1 (or the pseudogene TRBV3-2) and TRBJ2-3; 10 bases match TRBD2. The germline V gene has CDR1 LGHDT and CDR2 YNNKEL (reference sequence). J gave up 2 bases and V 3 bases, and 5 bases lay outside the gene matches. The CDR3 is 16 amino acids. The chain's CDR3 is CASSHWTSGSTDTQYF. Here the CDR3 DNA reads TGTGCCAGCAGCCACTGGACTAGCGGATCCACAGATACGCAGTATTTT.

The V call is TRBV3-1 (or the pseudogene TRBV3-2), the J call TRBJ1-3; D is undetermined. CDR3 length equals 13 residues. V gave up 0 bases and J gave up 4 bases, with 4 bases separating them. CDR1 LGHDT and CDR2 YNNKEL come from the germline V gene (reference sequence). CDR3 residues: CASSQDIGNTIYF. The DNA of the CDR3 is TGTGCCAGCAGCCAAGATATAGGAAACACCATATATTTT.

The V and J genes are TRBV29-1 and TRBJ2-5; D not resolved. CDR1 SQVTM and CDR2 ANQGSEA come from the germline V gene. The CDR3 loop spans 12 amino acids. Trimming removed 7 bases at V and 0 bases at J, with 9 bases between. CDR3 region: CSGGDYQETQYF. The CDR3 nucleotides read TGCAGCGGCGGTGATTACCAAGAGACCCAGTACTTC.

The gene calls are TRBV28 and TRBJ1-2, with 10 positions matching TRBD1. The V and J ends lost 8 bases and 4 bases, in that order; junction bases with no gene match: 7. This CDR3 is 14 amino acids long. Per germline, CDR1 MDHEN and CDR2 SYDVKM. The CDR3, as DNA: TGTGCCAGCCGACGACAGGGGGCAATCTATGGCTACACCTTC. Amino acids: CASRRQGAIYGYTF.

This chain uses TRBV10-3 with TRBJ2-3; 8 nucleotides match TRBD2. Germline loops: CDR1 ENHRY, CDR2 SYGVKD. The V segment lost 0 bases and the J segment 8 bases; nucleotides outside the gene matches: 4. The CDR3 is 14 residues long. The CDR3 DNA reads as TGTGCCATCAGTGAGTCGGGCGGGGGGATTACGCAGTATTTT. Translating gives CAISESGGGITQYF.

This chain joins TRBV12-3 or TRBV12-4 and TRBJ1-2, with D possibly being TRBD1 (6 bases). V lost 1 base and J lost 8, with 11 bases in between. The CDR3 runs 13 residues. The CDR3 loop is CASSLGRGRGYTF. Written as DNA, the CDR3 is TGTGCCAGCAGTTTAGGCAGGGGACGCGGCTACACCTTC.

The V call is TRBV5-5, the J call TRBJ2-2, with D hard to call. The CDR3 totals 15 residues. Germline lookup yields CDR1 SGHKS and CDR2 YYEKEE (reference sequence). V dropped 3 bases and J dropped 0 bases, with 9 bases sitting between them. DNA of the CDR3: TGTGCCAGCAGCTCTTCAGTCGCGAACACCGGGGAGCTGTTTTTT. Protein sequence: CASSSSVANTGELFF.

The chain is built from TRBV27 and TRBJ2-2; 12 nucleotides match TRBD2. This CDR3 has 16 residues. Trimming cost V 5 bases and J 4 bases; bases outside gene matches: 5. Germline V gives CDR1 MNHEY, CDR2 SMNVEV (reference sequence). The CDR3 is CASSASSGRGTGELFF. Written as DNA, the CDR3 is TGTGCCAGCAGTGCATCTAGCGGGAGGGGCACCGGGGAGCTGTTTTTT.

Here the CDR3 DNA reads TGTGCCAGTACCACCAGGCCGGGACAGGGCCTCCCCAATGAAAAACTGTTTTTT. Translation: CASTTRPGQGLPNEKLFF. The V gene is TRBV19, the J gene TRBJ1-4; 9 bases are shared with TRBD1. This CDR3 is 18 amino acids long. Per germline, CDR1 LNHDA and CDR2 SQIVND (reference sequence). V lost 7 bases, J lost 5 bases, and 17 bases stayed unmatched.

In regard to this clone: A much more abundant neighbour one base away suggests this may be a read error. The J gene is TRBJ1-5, the V gene TRBV28; 10 nucleotides line up with TRBD1. This CDR3 spans 14 amino acids. CDR1 is MDHEN, CDR2 SYDVKM, per germline. Trimming at V came to 5 bases and at J to 6 bases, leaving 4 bases not matched to a gene. The CDR3: CASSTGTGVQPQHF. The CDR3 DNA follows: TGTGCCAGCAGTACCGGGACAGGGGTTCAGCCCCAGCATTTT.